A single T cell receptor beta chain is shown here with its context. Its binding antigen is unknown. Per-nucleotide qualities are absent, and no much larger clonotype sits a single base away. The data were taken from a study of T cell responses to AZD1222 COVID-19 vaccine (dated by TCRdb to the early 2020s). About the investigation overall: A total of more than 230 trial participants underwent TCR sequencing, of whom 200 to 220 had received two doses of AZD1222 and around 25 had received two doses of the MenACWY control vaccine. Trial participants were enrolled by age into subgroups of 18-55, 56-69 and 70-plus years, and around 150, 29 and 61 TCR-sequenced participants, respectively, were included in these subgroups. Broad study findings and their caveats: Only six AZD1222 recipients were SARS-CoV-2 seropositive at baseline, limiting conclusions about previously exposed vaccinees. After two AZD1222 doses, both the breadth and the depth of spike-specific TCRs were significantly higher than at day 0 and than in MenACWY recipients. The vaccine-associated CD4 TCRs covered the entire spike protein, and the dominant responses fell in regions 160-218 and 743-854. Reportedly, almost half of the unique spike-specific TCRs recognized epitopes lying outside the regions that are mutated in the B.1.351 and B.1.1.7 variants. Most participants were white British and females outnumbered males, and the authors suggested that clonal diversity may have been underestimated. Because no day 14 peak-response samples were available, the repertoires could be characterized only after the peak T cell response. The 56-69-year group was small, and its depth increase did not reach significance, likely because of low power.

What this sample's time point label stands for: baseline before first vaccination. The meaning of the sample's treatment or condition label: meningococcal conjugate vaccine given as trial control. Vaccinee samples were obtained from the UK trials COV001 and COV002, which included a single-blind randomized controlled phase 2/3 trial of AZD1222 (ChAdOx1 nCoV-19) in healthy adults. For TCRbeta chain sequencing, PBMC samples were collected from trial participants at day 0 and at day 28 after the second dose. There are 14 amino acids in the CDR3, from cysteine to phenylalanine inclusive. Only the CDR3 region is kept as DNA, spanning 42 bases read in frame from base 1. V drops 4 bases and J drops 2 bases, leaving 12 bases in between. Per the germline V gene (reference sequence), SGHKS is the CDR1 and YYEKEE is the CDR2. The CDR3 regions of human TCRbeta chains were analyzed by immunosequencing. The published analysis was carried out like this. TCRs in the repertoires were compared against a reference library of SARS-CoV-2-specific TCRs that had been generated with the MIRA antigen-specificity platform. Breadth was defined as the fraction of unique TCRs that were SARS-CoV-2-associated, and depth was defined as the fraction of total T cells that were SARS-CoV-2-associated. Each spike-specific TCR was assigned to its reactive spike region and to a CD4 or CD8 class using the MIRA data. Log10-transformed breadth and depth values were compared by one-way ANOVA with Sidak's multiple comparisons tests. TCRdb holds this immuneACCESS table with in-frame rearrangements only. Some clones are missing; in checked studies, unresolved V genes explain under half, and the rest has no known cause. D and trimming come from the DNA, and the V and J calls and clone size come from that table. Within this sample are 150,000 to 160,000 clones, with roughly nine tenths of them counted one time only. Clones ranked in the top ten supply roughly 5% of the sample.

This material consisted of peripheral blood, taken on day 0 of MenACWY control vaccination. The sequence derives from an adult in good health. The V and J segments used are TRBV5-5 and TRBJ1-2; TRBD1 is a possible D gene, resting on 6 matching bases. The nucleotide sequence is given as TGTGCCAGCAGCCTCTCGGGGGGCAACTATGGCTACACCTTC. Its coded protein is CASSLSGGNYGYTF.